The next 32 T cell receptor beta chains were all read from a single sample in a study of T cell responses to AZD1222 COVID-19 vaccine. Here immunoSEQ multiplex PCR was the method, and the copy in TCRdb shows in-frame clones only, minus some. The data hold 75,000 to 100,000 clones, with approximately 94% observed a single time. The sample here was peripheral blood, taken on day 0 of AZD1222 vaccination. These receptors all come from an adult in good health.

This sequence joins TRBV3-1 (or the pseudogene TRBV3-2) and TRBJ1-2; the D is unclear. V dropped 3 bases and J dropped 4 bases, with 6 bases sitting between them. The length of the CDR3 is 12 residues. Germline CDR1 is LGHDT and CDR2 is YNNKEL (reference sequence). DNA for the CDR3: TGTGCCAGCAGCCAGAGTTTCTATGGCTACACCTTC. This sequence encodes CASSQSFYGYTF.

The sample holds one count of this clone. V usage is TRBV5-8 and J usage is TRBJ2-7; D perhaps matches TRBD2 (6 bases). The V end lost 6 bases, the J end lost 4 bases, and 11 bases lay between the germline ends. This CDR3 spans 12 amino acids. Germline assignment: CDR1 SGHTS and CDR2 YDEGEE. DNA for the CDR3: TGTGCCAGCATCGGAGGGAGGTACGAGCAGTACTTC. Translation gives CASIGGRYEQYF. The whole variable domain, filled in from reference TRBV5-8 and TRBJ2-7, reads EAGVTQSPTHLIKTRGQQATLRCSPISGHTSVYWYQQALGLGLQFLLWYDEGEERNRGNFPPRFSGRQFPNYSSELNVNALELEDSALYLCASIGGRYEQYFGPGTRLTVT.

The genes are TRBV27 and TRBJ2-2; D not resolved. V dropped 3 bases and J dropped 4 bases, with 12 bases sitting between them. The CDR3 covers 15 residues. Germline loops: CDR1 MNHEY, CDR2 SMNVEV (reference sequence). The DNA for the CDR3 is TGTGCCAGCAGTTTTTTCCGGTCGGGCACCGGGGAGCTGTTTTTT. Amino acid sequence: CASSFFRSGTGELFF.

This chain connects TRBV12-3 or TRBV12-4 to TRBJ2-2; 7 nucleotides match TRBD1. The CDR3 totals 13 residues. Trimming cost V 4 bases and J 9 bases; bases outside gene matches: 5. In nucleotides, the CDR3 is TGTGCCAGCAGTTCTACGACAGGGTGGGAGCTGTTTTTT. Its protein is CASSSTTGWELFF.

In this sample, this clone turned up once. The J gene is TRBJ2-1, the V gene TRBV7-9; D not resolved. The germline V and J ends were trimmed by 6 bases and 0 bases, with 6 bases remaining between them. This CDR3 is 13 amino acids long. Germline V gene sequence: CDR1 SEHNR, CDR2 FQNEAQ (reference sequence). The CDR3 reads CASRASSYNEQFF. CDR3 nucleotides: TGTGCCAGCAGGGCGAGCTCCTACAATGAGCAGTTCTTC.

The rearrangement links TRBV19 to TRBJ2-3; D gene unclear. Germline CDR1 reads LNHDA; CDR2 reads SQIVND (reference sequence). The CDR3 extends over 14 amino acids. V shed 4 bases and J shed 4 bases, with 12 bases lying between them. CDR3 amino acids: CASSTPPLSDTQYF. CDR3 sequence (DNA): TGTGCCAGTAGTACCCCCCCTCTTTCAGATACGCAGTATTTT.

The rearrangement links TRBV30 to TRBJ1-5; D gene unclear. V lost 2 bases, J lost 4 bases, and 12 bases lay in between. The germline gives CDR1 GTSNPN, CDR2 SVGIG (reference sequence). The CDR3 length is 14 residues. The DNA for the CDR3 is TGTGCCTGGAGTTCCCCTGACGTAAATCAGCCCCAGCATTTT. Its translation: CAWSSPDVNQPQHF.

The chain combines TRBV18 with TRBJ1-2; D is possibly TRBD1 (5 bases). V was cut by 5 bases and J by 6 bases, with 13 bases left in between. Germline lookup yields CDR1 KGHSH and CDR2 LQKENI. CDR3 length: 13 amino acids. The CDR3: CASSGRAGDGYTF. CDR3 coding DNA: TGTGCCAGCTCAGGCCGGGCGGGGGATGGCTACACCTTC.

This chain connects TRBV7-9 to TRBJ1-1; D not certain. CDR1 SEHNR and CDR2 FQNEAQ come from the germline V gene (reference sequence). The CDR3 contains 15 residues. V was clipped by 1 base and J by 0 bases, with 9 bases between them. This chain's CDR3 is CASSLETVMNTEAFF. As DNA, the CDR3 is TGTGCCAGCAGCTTAGAGACGGTTATGAACACTGAAGCTTTCTTT.

This clone was detected only once. The CDR3 DNA follows: TGTGCCAGCAAGGAGACCCAGTACTTC. It encodes CASKETQYF. The rearrangement joins TRBV3-1 (or the pseudogene TRBV3-2) to TRBJ2-5; D not certain. CDR1 is LGHDT and CDR2 is YNNKEL in the germline V gene (reference sequence). This CDR3 region has 9 residues. The V end was cut by 7 bases, the J end by 5 bases, with 2 bases between.

The rearrangement uses TRBV4-3 and TRBJ2-7, with 8 bases matching TRBD1. The V gene end was trimmed by 0 bases and the J gene end by 3 bases; junction bases not matched to a gene: 7. This CDR3 spans 16 amino acids. Germline assignment: CDR1 LGHNA and CDR2 YSLEER. CDR3 amino acids: CASSQEHTGTGYEQYF. DNA for the CDR3: TGCGCCAGCAGCCAAGAACATACCGGGACAGGCTACGAGCAGTACTTC.

The rearrangement uses TRBV28 and TRBJ1-1; no clear D gene. CDR3 length equals 12 residues. The V gene lost 3 bases and the J gene lost 5 bases, with 7 bases spanning the gap. From germline, CDR1 is MDHEN and CDR2 SYDVKM. The CDR3 DNA reads TGTGCCAGCAGTTTGTCGGGGACTGAAGCTTTCTTT. Protein: CASSLSGTEAFF. Using reference TRBV28 and TRBJ1-1 for the parts outside the CDR3, the full variable domain is DVKVTQSSRYLVKRTGEKVFLECVQDMDHENMFWYRQDPGLGLRLIYFSYDVKMKEKGDIPEGYSVSREKKERFSLILESASTNQTSMYLCASSLSGTEAFFGQGTRLTVV.

This clone was seen just once. The chain links TRBV6-5 to TRBJ2-5, with D possibly TRBD2 on 5 matching bases. Germline V gene lookup returns CDR1 MNHEY and CDR2 SVGAGI. CDR3 length: 16 residues. Trimming cost V 0 bases and J 2 bases, with 13 bases left between them. CDR3 region: CASSYSVRAQQETQYF. CDR3 sequence (DNA): TGTGCCAGCAGTTACTCTGTGAGGGCCCAACAAGAGACCCAGTACTTC.

The chain uses TRBV21-1 and TRBJ1-5; the table's TRBD1 call for D was not verified on the DNA. TRBV21-1 is described as a pseudogene. The CDR3 contains 14 residues. The CDR3 protein is CASSPTAQDQPQHF. The CDR3 region has the DNA TGTGCCAGCAGCCCGACAGCCCAAGACCAGCCCCAGCATTTT.

The rearrangement links TRBV5-1 to TRBJ1-1; D perhaps matches TRBD1 (5 bases). This CDR3 has 12 amino acids. Germline V gene data show CDR1 as SGHRS and CDR2 as YFSETQ. V gave up 1 base and J gave up 8 bases, with 9 bases separating them. CDR3 sequence reads: CASSLRRTEAFF. The DNA of the CDR3 is TGCGCCAGCAGCTTGCGACGGACAGAAGCTTTCTTT. The full variable domain, completed using reference TRBV5-1 and TRBJ1-1, is KAGVTQTPRYLIKTRGQQVTLSCSPISGHRSVSWYQQTPGQGLQFLFEYFSETQRNKGNFPGRFSGRQFSNSRSEMNVSTLELGDSALYLCASSLRRTEAFFGQGTRLTVV.

The V call is TRBV19, the J call TRBJ1-5, with D possibly being TRBD1 (6 bases). The V end lost 7 bases, the J end lost 5 bases, and 15 bases lay between the germline ends. The CDR3 runs to 14 residues. CDR1 is LNHDA, CDR2 SQIVND, per germline (reference sequence). CDR3 sequence reads: CASKRAGEDQPQHF. The CDR3 DNA is TGTGCCAGTAAAAGGGCAGGGGAGGATCAGCCCCAGCATTTT.

This chain links TRBV5-1 with TRBJ2-3; a possible D gene is TRBD2 (5 bases). V was trimmed by 2 bases and J by 0 bases, leaving 10 bases between them. Germline loops: CDR1 SGHRS, CDR2 YFSETQ. The CDR3 runs to 15 residues. For the CDR3, the DNA is TGCGCCAGCAGCTTAGAGAGGGCTAGCACAGATACGCAGTATTTT. Translation gives CASSLERASTDTQYF.

The chain joins TRBV30 to TRBJ1-1; 7 bases are a match to TRBD1. V lost 5 bases to trimming and J lost 1 base; unmatched junction nucleotides: 13. Germline values: CDR1 GTSNPN, CDR2 SVGIG (reference sequence). The CDR3 covers 16 residues. The CDR3 bases are TGTGCCTGGCAGATCTACAGGGGCCTGGGGAACACTGAAGCTTTCTTT. Translating gives CAWQIYRGLGNTEAFF.

This sequence joins TRBV24-1 and TRBJ1-2; D uncertain. CDR3 length: 16 amino acids. V was cut by 5 bases and J by 1 base, with 16 bases left in between. Germline values: CDR1 KGHDR, CDR2 SFDVKD. CDR3 sequence (DNA): TGTGCCACCAGTGGAGAGGACGGACCTTTTAACTATGGCTACACCTTC. Translated, it gives CATSGEDGPFNYGYTF.

This chain joins TRBV4-3 and TRBJ1-4; D gene uncertain. The CDR3 length is 15 residues. Germline V gene sequence: CDR1 LGHNA, CDR2 YSLEER. V was shortened by 0 bases and J by 6 bases, with 11 bases between the two germline ends. This CDR3 reads CASSQDGKAHEKLFF. CDR3 nucleotides: TGCGCCAGCAGCCAAGATGGCAAGGCCCATGAAAAACTGTTTTTT.

This clone was counted a single time. The chain joins TRBV14 to TRBJ1-4, with TRBD1 matching 7 bases. CDR3 length: 13 amino acids. With V trimmed by 6 bases and J by 7 bases, 5 bases remained unmatched. Germline assignment: CDR1 SGHDN and CDR2 FVKESK. Here the CDR3 DNA reads TGTGCCAGCAGAAGGACAGGAGGTGAAAAACTGTTTTTT. This codes for CASRRTGGEKLFF.

V and J are TRBV18 and TRBJ2-7, with 9 bases fitting TRBD2. CDR1 is KGHSH, CDR2 LQKENI, per germline. V shed 5 bases, J shed 6 bases, and the junction held 8 bases outside the gene matches. The CDR3 totals 14 residues. This CDR3 reads CASSSLAGDGEQYF. The CDR3 DNA follows: TGTGCCAGCTCATCCTTAGCGGGAGATGGCGAGCAGTACTTC.

CDR3 region: CASSHLAGGRDIQYF. CDR3 coding DNA: TGTGCCAGCAGCCATTTAGCGGGGGGGCGGGACATTCAGTACTTC. The chain is built from TRBV3-1 (or the pseudogene TRBV3-2) and TRBJ2-4; 11 positions match TRBD2. Germline loops: CDR1 LGHDT, CDR2 YNNKEL (reference sequence). Losses at the gene ends were 3 bases for V and 8 bases for J; bases not matched to a gene: 6. The CDR3 is made up of 15 amino acids.

The V call is TRBV7-9, the J call TRBJ2-4; unclear D gene. CDR1 SEHNR and CDR2 FQNEAQ come from the germline V gene (reference sequence). The CDR3 extends over 15 amino acids. V gave up 0 bases and J gave up 1 base, with 7 bases separating them. The CDR3 DNA follows: TGTGCCAGCAGCTTAGCAGTGGGGGCCAAAAACATTCAGTACTTC. Its protein product is CASSLAVGAKNIQYF.

This chain uses TRBV5-1 with TRBJ1-2, with 8 bases aligning to TRBD1. This CDR3 spans 15 amino acids. Germline trimming cut 5 bases from V and 6 bases from J; bases unmatched to any gene: 12. The germline CDR1 and CDR2 sequences are SGHRS and YFSETQ. The DNA of the CDR3 is TGCGCCAGCAGACTTAGGACAGGGAAAGAGGATGGCTACACCTTC. Protein product: CASRLRTGKEDGYTF.

This clone was picked up one time. The chain carries TRBV7-8 and TRBJ1-2, with TRBD1 identical over 8 bases. V shed 1 base, J shed 8 bases, and the junction held 9 bases outside the gene matches. Per the germline V gene, CDR1 is SGHVS and CDR2 is FQNEAQ. This CDR3 comprises 15 residues. CDR3 protein: CASSLGTGTVGGYTF. CDR3 bases: TGTGCCAGCAGCTTAGGGACAGGGACCGTAGGAGGCTACACCTTC. Combining the CDR3 with reference TRBV7-8 and TRBJ1-2 gives the whole variable domain GAGVSQSPRYKVAKRGQDVALRCDPISGHVSLFWYQQALGQGPEFLTYFQNEAQLDKSGLPSDRFFAERPEGSVSTLKIQRTQQEDSAVYLCASSLGTGTVGGYTFGSGTRLTVV.

The genes are TRBV4-1 and TRBJ1-6; maybe TRBD1 (5 bases). This CDR3 has 18 amino acids. V dropped 0 bases and J dropped 14 bases, with 26 bases sitting between them. The germline CDR1 and CDR2 sequences are MGHRA and YSYEKL. The CDR3 loop reads CASSQDQGDHRFLRSLHF. The CDR3 coding sequence is TGCGCCAGCAGCCAAGACCAAGGGGACCACCGCTTTCTTAGATCCCTCCACTTT.

The gene calls are TRBV27 and TRBJ1-5, with D tentatively TRBD1 (6 bases). V was clipped by 6 bases and J by 1 base, with 16 bases between them. Germline-derived CDR1 and CDR2 are MNHEY and SMNVEV (reference sequence). CDR3 length: 16 residues. The CDR3 nucleotides read TGTGCCAGCAGGAAATATTCAGGGGAAAGCAATCAGCCCCAGCATTTT. Protein sequence: CASRKYSGESNQPQHF.

The J gene is TRBJ2-1, the V gene TRBV20-1; no definite D call. Germline V gene lookup returns CDR1 DFQATT and CDR2 SNEGSKA (reference sequence). The CDR3 totals 14 residues. V shed 6 bases and J shed 5 bases, with 17 bases lying between them. The CDR3 spells CSASGDPVHNEQFF. The CDR3 DNA reads TGCAGTGCAAGTGGGGATCCGGTCCACAATGAGCAGTTCTTC.

The V and J genes are TRBV16 and TRBJ2-6; possible D gene TRBD2, 5 bases. Germline CDR1 reads KGHSY; CDR2 reads FQNENV. Trimming left V 4 bases short and J 4 bases short, with 8 bases between. The CDR3 consists of 14 residues. CDR3 protein: CASSPTRGANVLTF. As DNA, the CDR3 is TGTGCCAGCAGCCCTACTAGGGGGGCCAACGTCCTGACTTTC.

The rearrangement joins TRBV4-3 to TRBJ1-5; TRBD1 agrees at 7 bases. CDR3 length: 18 amino acids. Unmatched junction bases numbered 10, after V lost 0 bases and J lost 2 bases. The V gene's germline CDR1 is LGHNA and CDR2 YSLEER. The CDR3 DNA reads TGCGCCAGCAGCCAAGATACCCCCAGACAGGGACGCAATCAGCCCCAGCATTTT. Translating gives CASSQDTPRQGRNQPQHF.

J is TRBJ2-5 and V is TRBV24-1; TRBD2 matches 7 bases. The CDR3 length is 14 residues. V shed 6 bases and J 5 bases; nucleotides not matched to a gene: 8. Germline lookup yields CDR1 KGHDR and CDR2 SFDVKD. The CDR3 is CATSRGGWSETQYF. As DNA, the CDR3 is TGTGCCACCAGTCGGGGAGGGTGGTCCGAGACCCAGTACTTC.